One and the same sample provided the 29 T cell receptor beta chains below, sequenced in a study of OX40 agonist ivuxolimab in advanced cancers. Measured with immunoSEQ multiplex PCR; TCRdb has only the in-frame clones, and not every one. The sample includes 45,000 to 65,000 clones, around four fifths of them seen just once. Specimen: CD4+ or CD8+ T cells sorted from blood, collected in a trial of the OX40 agonist ivuxolimab. These TCRs come from an adult with an advanced solid tumor such as melanoma, head and neck, liver or kidney cancer.

This sequence joins TRBV5-1 and TRBJ2-1; D may correspond to TRBD1 or TRBD2 (6 bases each). Trimming cost V 4 bases and J 4 bases, with 12 bases left between them. Germline V lookup: CDR1 SGHRS, CDR2 YFSETQ. This CDR3 region has 14 residues. The DNA for the CDR3 is TGCGCCAGCAGCAGGAGGGGGGAATACAATGAGCAGTTCTTC. It codes for CASSRRGEYNEQFF. The full variable domain, with the rest looked up from reference TRBV5-1 and TRBJ2-1, is KAGVTQTPRYLIKTRGQQVTLSCSPISGHRSVSWYQQTPGQGLQFLFEYFSETQRNKGNFPGRFSGRQFSNSRSEMNVSTLELGDSALYLCASSRRGEYNEQFFGPGTRLTVL.

This chain connects TRBV7-8 to TRBJ1-1; the D gene is possibly TRBD1 (6 bases). Trimming stripped 1 base from V and 0 bases from J, with 12 bases between. The CDR3 spans 16 residues. CDR1 and CDR2 (germline): SGHVS, FQNEAQ. CDR3 residues: CASSLVQGWLNTEAFF. DNA for the CDR3: TGTGCCAGCAGCTTAGTACAGGGATGGTTGAACACTGAAGCTTTCTTT. The full variable domain, rest sourced from reference TRBV7-8 and TRBJ1-1, is GAGVSQSPRYKVAKRGQDVALRCDPISGHVSLFWYQQALGQGPEFLTYFQNEAQLDKSGLPSDRFFAERPEGSVSTLKIQRTQQEDSAVYLCASSLVQGWLNTEAFFGQGTRLTVV.

The V and J genes are TRBV2 and TRBJ2-7, with D hard to call. Trimming took 5 bases from V and 2 from J, leaving 1 base between them. This CDR3 has 10 residues. Germline V gives CDR1 SNHLY, CDR2 FYNNEI. CDR3 sequence: CASSTYEQYF. CDR3 DNA: TGTGCCAGCAGTACCTACGAGCAGTACTTC. The variable domain in full, with the rest retrieved from reference TRBV2 and TRBJ2-7, is EPEVTQTPSHQVTQMGQEVILRCVPISNHLYFYWYRQILGQKVEFLVSFYNNEISEKSEIFDDQFSVERPDGSNFTLKIRSTKLEDSAMYFCASSTYEQYFGPGTRLTVT.

This clone was detected only a few times. V is TRBV6-1 and J is TRBJ1-1; TRBD1 aligns across 9 bases. The CDR3 sequence is 15 residues long. With 6 bases clipped from V and 3 bases from J, the junction kept 8 bases outside the gene matches. CDR1 MNHNS and CDR2 SASEGT come from the germline V gene. This CDR3 is CASRTTGTGHTEAFF. The CDR3, as DNA: TGTGCCAGCAGAACAACGGGGACAGGGCACACTGAAGCTTTCTTT.

The chain recombines TRBV10-3 with TRBJ1-3, with D possibly being TRBD1 (5 bases). V was trimmed by 10 bases and J by 4 bases, leaving 20 bases between them. The CDR3 is 15 residues long. CDR1 is ENHRY and CDR2 is SYGVKD in the germline V gene. The CDR3 region is CATHADWGSGNTIYF. In DNA form, the CDR3 reads TGTGCCACCCATGCGGACTGGGGGTCGGGAAACACCATATATTTT.

The chain has TRBV5-1 and TRBJ2-1, with 7 bases matching TRBD1. The CDR3 is made up of 17 amino acids. J gave up 6 bases and V 3 bases, and 15 bases lay outside the gene matches. Germline loops: CDR1 SGHRS, CDR2 YFSETQ. The CDR3 DNA reads TGCGCCAGCAGCTGGCCCTTGGGGACAGATCCATTCAATGAGCAGTTCTTC. Translation gives CASSWPLGTDPFNEQFF.

This clone was recorded at least ten times. This chain links TRBV5-4 with TRBJ2-5, with TRBD1 matching over 11 bases. This CDR3 contains 14 residues. The germline gives CDR1 SGHNT, CDR2 YYREEE (reference sequence). The J segment lost 9 bases and the V segment lost 2 bases, leaving 6 bases of the junction unmatched. The CDR3 nucleotides are TGTGCCAGCAGCTTCTCCCGGGACAGGGGGGCCCAGTACTTC. It encodes CASSFSRDRGAQYF. Full variable domain (remainder filled in from reference TRBV5-4 and TRBJ2-5): ETGVTQSPTHLIKTRGQQVTLRCSSQSGHNTVSWYQQALGQGPQFIFQYYREEENGRGNFPPRFSGLQFPNYSSELNVNALELDDSALYLCASSFSRDRGAQYFGPGTRLLVL.

The chain has TRBV2 and TRBJ2-7; 7 positions match TRBD1. From germline, CDR1 is SNHLY and CDR2 FYNNEI. V trimming: 11 bases; J trimming: 4 bases; junction bases outside the gene matches: 8. There are 12 residues in the CDR3. The CDR3 here is CAGGQEPYEQYF. Here the CDR3 DNA reads TGTGCCGGAGGACAGGAACCTTACGAGCAGTACTTC. The full variable domain, completed using reference TRBV2 and TRBJ2-7, is EPEVTQTPSHQVTQMGQEVILRCVPISNHLYFYWYRQILGQKVEFLVSFYNNEISEKSEIFDDQFSVERPDGSNFTLKIRSTKLEDSAMYFCAGGQEPYEQYFGPGTRLTVT.

The chain has TRBV19 and TRBJ1-2, with a weak D call TRBD1 (5 bases). The V gene's germline CDR1 is LNHDA and CDR2 SQIVND (reference sequence). The CDR3 loop spans 16 amino acids. V dropped 6 bases and J dropped 3 bases, with 20 bases sitting between them. The CDR3 DNA reads TGTGCCAGTAGAGGGGCCAGGGTAGGGACTGACTATGGCTACACCTTC. Amino acids: CASRGARVGTDYGYTF. The whole variable domain, remainder taken from reference TRBV19 and TRBJ1-2, is DGGITQSPKYLFRKEGQNVTLSCEQNLNHDAMYWYRQDPGQGLRLIYYSQIVNDFQKGDIAEGYSVSREKKESFPLTVTSAQKNPTAFYLCASRGARVGTDYGYTFGSGTRLTVV.

This clone was seen a handful of times. This rearrangement joins TRBV5-1 to TRBJ2-3, with 7 bases aligning to TRBD1. The ends lost 3 bases at V and 2 bases at J; junction bases unmatched: 6. Germline lookup yields CDR1 SGHRS and CDR2 YFSETQ. The CDR3 loop spans 15 amino acids. The CDR3 DNA sequence: TGCGCCAGCAGCTCCCGACAGGGAAACACAGATACGCAGTATTTT. Translating gives CASSSRQGNTDTQYF.

The chain has TRBV5-1 and TRBJ2-3, with D possibly being TRBD1 (5 bases). Trimming shortened V by 4 bases and J by 2 bases, and 14 bases separated the two germline ends. Germline V gene sequence: CDR1 SGHRS, CDR2 YFSETQ. The CDR3 covers 15 residues. CDR3 residues: CASSLLQDNTDTQYF. CDR3 in DNA: TGCGCCAGCAGCCTATTACAGGATAACACAGATACGCAGTATTTT.

This clone was found a few times. The rearrangement links TRBV15 to TRBJ2-7; D gene uncertain. The CDR3 sequence is 14 residues long. Trimming cost V 8 bases and J 2 bases, with 16 bases left between them. From germline, CDR1 is LNHNV and CDR2 YYDKDF (reference sequence). CDR3 region: CATARELGPYEQYF. The CDR3 coding sequence is TGTGCCACCGCCAGAGAGCTCGGACCCTACGAGCAGTACTTC.

The rearrangement links TRBV9 to TRBJ2-7; D unclear. The CDR3 has 13 residues. The V and J ends lost 0 bases and 0 bases respectively, with 4 bases between them. The germline V gene encodes CDR1 SGDLS and CDR2 YYNGEE. The CDR3 protein is CASSVAVSYEQYF. The CDR3 region has the DNA TGTGCCAGCAGCGTAGCGGTCTCCTACGAGCAGTACTTC.

The rearrangement uses TRBV6-1 and TRBJ2-5; 7 nucleotides align to TRBD2. The CDR3 spans 19 residues. The germline CDR1 and CDR2 sequences are MNHNS and SASEGT. The V and J ends lost 3 bases and 4 bases, in that order; junction bases with no gene match: 20. The CDR3 sequence is CASSDQEPLRLAPGETQYF. The CDR3 nucleotides read TGTGCCAGCAGTGACCAGGAACCCCTCCGACTAGCACCAGGAGAGACCCAGTACTTC.

In its sample, this clone was seen a few times. The chain links TRBV30 to TRBJ1-5; D possibly corresponds to TRBD1 (5 bases). The ends were cut back, 0 bases at V and 0 bases at J, with 18 bases in the middle. The germline V gene encodes CDR1 GTSNPN and CDR2 SVGIG (reference sequence). The CDR3 length is 18 residues. The CDR3, as DNA: TGTGCCTGGAGTGTCGGGATAGGGACTCATTATAGCAATCAGCCCCAGCATTTT. It specifies CAWSVGIGTHYSNQPQHF.

The chain uses TRBV11-3 and TRBJ2-5; D possibly corresponds to TRBD1 (5 bases). The CDR3 contains 16 residues. Per germline, CDR1 SGHNT and CDR2 YENEEA. Trimming removed 4 bases at V and 4 bases at J, with 19 bases between. For the CDR3, the DNA is TGTGCCAGCAGCTATGGGGCTACTACTTCCCCAGAGACCCAGTACTTC. Its translation: CASSYGATTSPETQYF.

The chain has TRBV6-5 and TRBJ1-1; no firm D call. Germline-derived CDR1 and CDR2 are MNHEY and SVGAGI. CDR3 length equals 15 residues. The V gene lost 0 bases and the J gene lost 4 bases, with 12 bases spanning the gap. This CDR3 is CASSYSRGLGTEAFF. Written as DNA, the CDR3 is TGTGCCAGCAGTTACTCGAGAGGGTTGGGCACTGAAGCTTTCTTT.

This clone has just a few counts. The DNA of the CDR3 is TGCGCCAGCAGCTTGGAAGGCGGCAGGGCCTATGGCTACACCTTC. Translating gives CASSLEGGRAYGYTF. The chain combines TRBV5-1 with TRBJ1-2, with a weak D call TRBD1 (5 bases). The CDR3 length is 15 residues. V was pared by 0 bases and J by 4 bases, with 13 bases between. Germline values: CDR1 SGHRS, CDR2 YFSETQ.

This rearrangement joins TRBV19 to TRBJ1-4; 8 bases align to TRBD1. V shed 5 bases and J 3 bases; nucleotides not matched to a gene: 8. The CDR3 has 16 amino acids. Germline V gives CDR1 LNHDA, CDR2 SQIVND (reference sequence). The CDR3 sequence is CASSPRTGSANEKLFF. CDR3 coding DNA: TGTGCCAGTAGTCCGAGGACAGGGTCGGCTAATGAAAAACTGTTTTTT.

The rearrangement uses TRBV6-1 and TRBJ2-2; D possibly corresponds to TRBD1 (6 bases). Germline values: CDR1 MNHNS, CDR2 SASEGT. V dropped 7 bases and J dropped 6 bases, with 18 bases sitting between them. This CDR3 has 15 residues. CDR3: CASTALTGRAGELFF. The CDR3 region has the DNA TGTGCCAGCACCGCCCTGACAGGTCGCGCCGGGGAGCTGTTTTTT.

Only one count was recorded for this clone. The chain links TRBV27 to TRBJ1-4, with D hard to call. Per the germline V gene, CDR1 is MNHEY and CDR2 is SMNVEV (reference sequence). This CDR3 contains 15 residues. Deletions cut 0 bases from V and 7 bases from J, with 12 bases between. The CDR3 region has the DNA TGTGCCAGCAGTTTATCTCGTGCTGTGGGTGAAAAACTGTTTTTT. Protein sequence: CASSLSRAVGEKLFF.

The chain has TRBV18 and TRBJ2-3; perhaps TRBD2 as D (6 bases). The V end was cut by 2 bases, the J end by 0 bases, with 9 bases between. Germline CDR1 and CDR2: KGHSH and LQKENI. The CDR3 covers 15 residues. For the CDR3, the DNA is TGTGCCAGCTCACCAGGGACTCGTAGCACAGATACGCAGTATTTT. It encodes CASSPGTRSTDTQYF.

V is TRBV7-2 and J is TRBJ2-7, with a weak D call TRBD2 (7 bases). Germline values: CDR1 SGHTA, CDR2 FQGNSA. The CDR3 extends over 16 amino acids. V lost 2 bases and J 3 bases, leaving 17 bases between the germline ends. The CDR3 spells CASSLQGGGADYEQYF. The CDR3 DNA sequence: TGTGCCAGCAGCTTACAGGGAGGGGGTGCGGACTACGAGCAGTACTTC. Using reference TRBV7-2 and TRBJ2-7 for the parts outside the CDR3, the full variable domain is GAGVSQSPSNKVTEKGKDVELRCDPISGHTALYWYRQSLGQGLEFLIYFQGNSAPDKSGLPSDRFSAERTGGSVSTLTIQRTQQEDSAVYLCASSLQGGGADYEQYFGPGTRLTVT.

This clone appeared a single time. The chain carries TRBV6-5 and TRBJ2-4, with TRBD2 identical over 7 bases. Unmatched junction bases numbered 10, after V lost 2 bases and J lost 6 bases. Germline V gene lookup returns CDR1 MNHEY and CDR2 SVGAGI. The CDR3 sequence is 16 residues long. CDR3 amino acids: CASSYDGWGGLNIQYF. The CDR3 DNA is TGTGCCAGCAGTTACGACGGTTGGGGGGGGTTAAACATTCAGTACTTC.

The chain combines TRBV19 with TRBJ2-3; 8 bases map to TRBD2. Trimming at V came to 6 bases and at J to 4 bases, leaving 3 bases not matched to a gene. CDR1 and CDR2 (germline): LNHDA, SQIVND (reference sequence). The CDR3 runs to 13 residues. CDR3 DNA sequence: TGTGCCAGTAGCGGGGGGGCTCCAGATACGCAGTATTTT. Translation: CASSGGAPDTQYF.

The chain uses TRBV11-2 and TRBJ2-1, with no clear D. The germline V gene has CDR1 SGHAT and CDR2 FQNNGV. Between the trimmed V and J ends, which lost 1 base and 8 bases, there was a span of 15 bases. The CDR3 runs to 15 residues. The CDR3 sequence: CASSLGSYSNDEQFF. In DNA form, the CDR3 reads TGTGCCAGCAGCTTAGGCTCCTACTCCAACGATGAGCAGTTCTTC.

The genes are TRBV13 and TRBJ2-7; 7 nucleotides agree with TRBD1. The V segment lost 0 bases and the J segment 0 bases; nucleotides outside the gene matches: 2. Looked up from germline, CDR1 is PRHDT and CDR2 is FYEKMQ (reference sequence). This CDR3 contains 15 residues. The CDR3 loop reads CASSLGTGSSYEQYF. DNA of the CDR3: TGTGCCAGCAGCTTAGGGACAGGGAGCTCCTACGAGCAGTACTTC.

Written as DNA, the CDR3 is TGCGCCAGCAGCCTGGACCGTGGCGATACGCAGTATTTT. As protein: CASSLDRGDTQYF. The rearrangement uses TRBV4-1 and TRBJ2-3; no firm D call. V was shortened by 4 bases and J by 6 bases, with 11 bases between the two germline ends. This CDR3 spans 13 amino acids. The germline V gene has CDR1 MGHRA and CDR2 YSYEKL.

This clone appeared a few times. The gene calls are TRBV11-2 and TRBJ1-5; 7 bases agree with TRBD1. The CDR3 loop spans 16 amino acids. Germline V gene lookup returns CDR1 SGHAT and CDR2 FQNNGV. The junction had 7 bases not matched to a gene; V was cut back by 5 bases and J by 0 bases. As DNA, the CDR3 is TGTGCCAGCAGCCAGGACAGGACCTATAGCAATCAGCCCCAGCATTTT. Its protein product is CASSQDRTYSNQPQHF. The full variable domain, completed using reference TRBV11-2 and TRBJ1-5, is EAGVAQSPRYKIIEKRQSVAFWCNPISGHATLYWYQQILGQGPKLLIQFQNNGVVDDSQLPKDRFSAERLKGVDSTLKIQPAKLEDSAVYLCASSQDRTYSNQPQHFGDGTRLSIL.